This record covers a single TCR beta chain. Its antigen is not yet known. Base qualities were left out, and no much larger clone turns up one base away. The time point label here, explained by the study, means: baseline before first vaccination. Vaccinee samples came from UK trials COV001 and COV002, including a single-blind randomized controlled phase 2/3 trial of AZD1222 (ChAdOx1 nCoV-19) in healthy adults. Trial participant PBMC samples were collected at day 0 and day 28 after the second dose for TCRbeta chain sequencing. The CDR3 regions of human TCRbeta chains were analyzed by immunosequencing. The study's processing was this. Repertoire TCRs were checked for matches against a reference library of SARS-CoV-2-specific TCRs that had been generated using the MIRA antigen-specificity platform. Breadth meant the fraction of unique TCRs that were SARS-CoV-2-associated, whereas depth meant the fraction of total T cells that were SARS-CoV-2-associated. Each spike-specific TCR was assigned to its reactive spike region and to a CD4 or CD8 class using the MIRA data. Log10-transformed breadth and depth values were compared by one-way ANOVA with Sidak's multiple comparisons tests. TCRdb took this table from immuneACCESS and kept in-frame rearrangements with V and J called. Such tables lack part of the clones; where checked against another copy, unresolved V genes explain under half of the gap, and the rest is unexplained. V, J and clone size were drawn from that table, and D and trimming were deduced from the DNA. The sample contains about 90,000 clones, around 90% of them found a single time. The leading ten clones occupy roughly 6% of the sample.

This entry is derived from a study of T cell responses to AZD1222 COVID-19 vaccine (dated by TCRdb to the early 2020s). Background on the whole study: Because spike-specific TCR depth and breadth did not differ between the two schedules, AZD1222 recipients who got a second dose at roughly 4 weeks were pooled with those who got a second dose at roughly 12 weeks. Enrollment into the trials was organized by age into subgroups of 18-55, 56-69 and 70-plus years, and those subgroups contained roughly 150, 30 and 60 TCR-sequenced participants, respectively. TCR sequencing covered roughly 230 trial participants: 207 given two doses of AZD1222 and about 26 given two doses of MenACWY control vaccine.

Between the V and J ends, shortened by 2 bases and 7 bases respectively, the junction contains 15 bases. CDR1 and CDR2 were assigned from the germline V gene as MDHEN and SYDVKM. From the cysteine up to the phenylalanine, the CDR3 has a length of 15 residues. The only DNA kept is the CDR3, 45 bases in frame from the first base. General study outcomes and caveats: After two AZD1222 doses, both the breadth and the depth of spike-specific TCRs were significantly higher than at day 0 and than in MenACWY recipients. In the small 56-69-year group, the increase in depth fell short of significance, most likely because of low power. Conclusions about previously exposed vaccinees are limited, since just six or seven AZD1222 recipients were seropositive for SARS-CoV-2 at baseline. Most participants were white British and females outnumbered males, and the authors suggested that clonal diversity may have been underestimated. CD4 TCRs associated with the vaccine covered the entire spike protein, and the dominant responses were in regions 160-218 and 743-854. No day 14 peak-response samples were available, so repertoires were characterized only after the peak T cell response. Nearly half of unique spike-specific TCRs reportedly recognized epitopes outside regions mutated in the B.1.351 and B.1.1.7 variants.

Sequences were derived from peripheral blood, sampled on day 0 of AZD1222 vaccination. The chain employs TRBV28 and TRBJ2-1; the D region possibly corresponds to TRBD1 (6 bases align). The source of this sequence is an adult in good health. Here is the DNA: TGTGCCAGCAGTTTACCCCAGCTCAGGGGAAATGAGCAGTTCTTC. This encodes CASSLPQLRGNEQFF.